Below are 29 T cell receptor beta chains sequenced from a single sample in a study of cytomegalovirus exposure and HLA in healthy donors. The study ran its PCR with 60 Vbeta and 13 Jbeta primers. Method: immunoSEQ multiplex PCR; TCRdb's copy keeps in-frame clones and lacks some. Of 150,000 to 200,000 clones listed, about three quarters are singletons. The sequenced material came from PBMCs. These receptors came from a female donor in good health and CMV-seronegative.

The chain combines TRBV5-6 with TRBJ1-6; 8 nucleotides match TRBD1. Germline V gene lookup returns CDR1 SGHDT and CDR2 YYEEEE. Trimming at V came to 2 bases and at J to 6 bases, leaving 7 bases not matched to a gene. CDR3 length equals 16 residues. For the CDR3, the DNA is TGTGCCAGCAGCTTCAGAGACCAGGGGGCTAATTCACCCCTCCACTTT. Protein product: CASSFRDQGANSPLHF.

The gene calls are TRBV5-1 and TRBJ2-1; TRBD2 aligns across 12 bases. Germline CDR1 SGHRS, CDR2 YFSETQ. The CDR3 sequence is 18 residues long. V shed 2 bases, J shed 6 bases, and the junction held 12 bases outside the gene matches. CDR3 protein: CASSFIGLAGGPINEQFF. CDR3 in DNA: TGCGCCAGCAGCTTTATCGGGCTAGCGGGAGGGCCTATCAATGAGCAGTTCTTC. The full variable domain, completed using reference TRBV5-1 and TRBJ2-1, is KAGVTQTPRYLIKTRGQQVTLSCSPISGHRSVSWYQQTPGQGLQFLFEYFSETQRNKGNFPGRFSGRQFSNSRSEMNVSTLELGDSALYLCASSFIGLAGGPINEQFFGPGTRLTVL.

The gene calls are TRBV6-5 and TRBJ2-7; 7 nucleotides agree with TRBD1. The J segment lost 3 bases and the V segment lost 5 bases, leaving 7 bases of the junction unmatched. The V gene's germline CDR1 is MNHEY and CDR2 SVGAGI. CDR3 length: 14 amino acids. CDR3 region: CASSRQGRGYEQYF. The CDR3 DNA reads TGTGCCAGCAGTAGACAGGGACGAGGCTACGAGCAGTACTTC.

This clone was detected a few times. DNA of the CDR3: TGTGCCAGCAGTGAAGGAGGTGGCTCTGGGGCCAACGTCCTGACTTTC. Translating gives CASSEGGGSGANVLTF. The V gene is TRBV6-1, the J gene TRBJ2-6; D ambiguous. The CDR3 contains 16 residues. Germline CDR1 MNHNS, CDR2 SASEGT. With 1 base removed from V and 0 bases from J, the gap between germline ends came to 7 bases.

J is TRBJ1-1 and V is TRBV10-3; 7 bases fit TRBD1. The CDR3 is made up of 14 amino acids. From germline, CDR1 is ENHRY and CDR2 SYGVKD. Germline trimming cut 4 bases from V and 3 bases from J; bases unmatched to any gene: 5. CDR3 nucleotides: TGTGCCATCAGTGTTAGCAGGGGGGACACTGAAGCTTTCTTT. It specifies CAISVSRGDTEAFF.

The CDR3 loop is CASSPEQGRDTGELFF. CDR3 sequence (DNA): TGTGCCAGCTCACCAGAACAGGGCAGGGACACCGGGGAGCTGTTTTTT. The V and J genes are TRBV18 and TRBJ2-2; TRBD1 might be the D (6 bases). The length of the CDR3 is 16 residues. Germline V gene lookup returns CDR1 KGHSH and CDR2 LQKENI. V was cut by 2 bases and J by 3 bases, with 13 bases left in between.

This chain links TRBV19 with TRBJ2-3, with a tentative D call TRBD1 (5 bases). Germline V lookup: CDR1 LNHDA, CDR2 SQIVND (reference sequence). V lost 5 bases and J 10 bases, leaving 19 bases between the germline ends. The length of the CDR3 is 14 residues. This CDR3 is CASSPDPNPRAQYF. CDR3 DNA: TGTGCCAGTAGTCCAGATCCCAACCCCAGGGCGCAGTATTTT.

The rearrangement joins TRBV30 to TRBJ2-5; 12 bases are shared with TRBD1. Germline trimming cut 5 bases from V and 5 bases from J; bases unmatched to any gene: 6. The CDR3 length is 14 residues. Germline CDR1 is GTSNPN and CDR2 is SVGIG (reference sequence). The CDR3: CAWGTGGAGETQYF. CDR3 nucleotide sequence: TGTGCCTGGGGGACAGGGGGCGCGGGGGAGACCCAGTACTTC.

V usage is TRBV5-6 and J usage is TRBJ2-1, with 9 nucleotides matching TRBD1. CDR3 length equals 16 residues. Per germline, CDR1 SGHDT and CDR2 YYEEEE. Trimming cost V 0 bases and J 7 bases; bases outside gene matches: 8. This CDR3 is CASSLGQGVGWNEQFF. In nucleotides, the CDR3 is TGTGCCAGCAGCTTGGGACAGGGGGTTGGGTGGAATGAGCAGTTCTTC.

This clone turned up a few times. CDR3 sequence: CASSLPGQGTEKLFF. In DNA, the CDR3 is TGTGCCAGCAGTCTTCCGGGACAGGGGACTGAAAAACTGTTTTTT. The rearrangement links TRBV6-1 to TRBJ1-4, with 10 bases matching TRBD1. The CDR3 extends over 15 amino acids. Per germline, CDR1 MNHNS and CDR2 SASEGT. J was trimmed by 7 bases and V by 5 bases; bases with no gene match: 7.

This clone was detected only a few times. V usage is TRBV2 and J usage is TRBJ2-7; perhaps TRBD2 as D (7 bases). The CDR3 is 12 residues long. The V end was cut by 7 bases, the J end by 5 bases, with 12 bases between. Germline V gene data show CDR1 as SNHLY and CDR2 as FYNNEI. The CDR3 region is CASIERDNEQYF. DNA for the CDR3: TGTGCCAGCATCGAGCGGGACAACGAGCAGTACTTC.

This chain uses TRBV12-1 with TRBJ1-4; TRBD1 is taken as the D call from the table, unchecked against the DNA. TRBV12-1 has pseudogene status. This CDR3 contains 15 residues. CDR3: CASSLSGTSNEKLFF. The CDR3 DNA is TGTGCCAGCAGCCTCTCCGGGACATCTAATGAAAAACTGTTTTTT.

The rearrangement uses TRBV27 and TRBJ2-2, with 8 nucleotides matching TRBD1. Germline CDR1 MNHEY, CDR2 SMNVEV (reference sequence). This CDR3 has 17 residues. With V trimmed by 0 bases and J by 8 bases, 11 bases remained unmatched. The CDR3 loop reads CASSLSSRQGRVGELFF. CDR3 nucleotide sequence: TGTGCCAGCAGTTTATCCTCAAGACAGGGGAGAGTGGGGGAGCTGTTTTTT.

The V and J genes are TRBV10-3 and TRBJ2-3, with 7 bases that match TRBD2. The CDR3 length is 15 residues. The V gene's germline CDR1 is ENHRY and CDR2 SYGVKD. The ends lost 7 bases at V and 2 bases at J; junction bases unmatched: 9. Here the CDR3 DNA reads TGTGCCATCAAAACATCGGGGGGTACCACAGATACGCAGTATTTT. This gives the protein CAIKTSGGTTDTQYF.

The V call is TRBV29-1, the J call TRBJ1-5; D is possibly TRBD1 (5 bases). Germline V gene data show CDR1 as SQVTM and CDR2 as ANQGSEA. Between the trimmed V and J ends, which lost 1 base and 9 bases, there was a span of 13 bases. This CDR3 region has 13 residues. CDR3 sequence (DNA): TGCAGCGTTGAAGGGCAGGGAGGAAGGCCCCAGCATTTT. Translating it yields CSVEGQGGRPQHF.

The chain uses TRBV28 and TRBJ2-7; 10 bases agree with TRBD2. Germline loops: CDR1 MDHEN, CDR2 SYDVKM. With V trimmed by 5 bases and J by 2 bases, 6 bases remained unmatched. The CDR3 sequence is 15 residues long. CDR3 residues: CASSKGLAKTYEQYF. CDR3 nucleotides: TGTGCCAGCAGTAAGGGACTAGCGAAAACCTACGAGCAGTACTTC.

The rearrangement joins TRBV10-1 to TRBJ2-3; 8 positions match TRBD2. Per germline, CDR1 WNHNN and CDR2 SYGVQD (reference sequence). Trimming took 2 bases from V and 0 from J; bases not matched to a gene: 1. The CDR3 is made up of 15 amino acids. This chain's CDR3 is CASSESGRSTDTQYF. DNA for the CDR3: TGCGCCAGCAGTGAGAGCGGGAGAAGCACAGATACGCAGTATTTT.

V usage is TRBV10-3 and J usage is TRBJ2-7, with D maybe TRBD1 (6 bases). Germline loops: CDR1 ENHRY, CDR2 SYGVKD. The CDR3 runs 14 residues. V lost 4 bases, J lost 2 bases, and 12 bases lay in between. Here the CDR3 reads CAISVGTSTYEQYF. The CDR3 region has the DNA TGTGCCATCAGTGTCGGGACAAGTACCTACGAGCAGTACTTC.

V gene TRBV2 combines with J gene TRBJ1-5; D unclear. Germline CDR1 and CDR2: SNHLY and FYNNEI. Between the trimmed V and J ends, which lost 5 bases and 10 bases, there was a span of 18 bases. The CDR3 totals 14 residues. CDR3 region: CASSPDGGTGPQHF. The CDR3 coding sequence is TGTGCCAGCAGTCCGGACGGCGGAACGGGACCCCAGCATTTT.

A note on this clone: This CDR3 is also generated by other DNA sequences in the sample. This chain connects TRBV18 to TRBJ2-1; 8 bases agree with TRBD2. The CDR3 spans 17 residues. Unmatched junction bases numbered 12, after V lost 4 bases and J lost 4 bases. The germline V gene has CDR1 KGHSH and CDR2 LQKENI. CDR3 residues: CASSLLASGSRYNEQFF. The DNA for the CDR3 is TGTGCCAGCTCACTCCTAGCTAGCGGGTCCAGGTACAATGAGCAGTTCTTC.

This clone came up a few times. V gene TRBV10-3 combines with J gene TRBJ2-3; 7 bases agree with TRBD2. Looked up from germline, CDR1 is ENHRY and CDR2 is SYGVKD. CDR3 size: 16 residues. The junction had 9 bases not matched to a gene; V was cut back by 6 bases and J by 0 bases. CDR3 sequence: CAISETSESSTDTQYF. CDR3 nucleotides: TGTGCCATCAGCGAAACTAGCGAATCTAGCACAGATACGCAGTATTTT.

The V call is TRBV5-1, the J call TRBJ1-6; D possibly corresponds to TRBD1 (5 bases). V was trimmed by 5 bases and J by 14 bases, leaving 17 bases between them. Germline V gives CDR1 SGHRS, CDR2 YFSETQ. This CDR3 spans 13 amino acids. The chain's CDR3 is CASRQGQDTSLHF. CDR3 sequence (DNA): TGCGCCAGCAGGCAGGGCCAGGATACTTCCCTCCACTTT.

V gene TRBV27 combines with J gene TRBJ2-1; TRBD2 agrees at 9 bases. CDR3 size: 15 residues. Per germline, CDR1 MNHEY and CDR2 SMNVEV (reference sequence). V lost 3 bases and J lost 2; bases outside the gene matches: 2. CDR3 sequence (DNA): TGTGCCAGCAGTTTTCCTAGCGGGGCCTACAATGAGCAGTTCTTC. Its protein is CASSFPSGAYNEQFF.

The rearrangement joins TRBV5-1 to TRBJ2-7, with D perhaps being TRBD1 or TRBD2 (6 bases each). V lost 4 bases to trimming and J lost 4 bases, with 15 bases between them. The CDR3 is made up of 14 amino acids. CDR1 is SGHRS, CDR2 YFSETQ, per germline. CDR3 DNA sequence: TGCGCCAGCAGCATGGGGGGCCCTTCATACGAGCAGTACTTC. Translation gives CASSMGGPSYEQYF. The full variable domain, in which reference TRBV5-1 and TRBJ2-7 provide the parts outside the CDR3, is KAGVTQTPRYLIKTRGQQVTLSCSPISGHRSVSWYQQTPGQGLQFLFEYFSETQRNKGNFPGRFSGRQFSNSRSEMNVSTLELGDSALYLCASSMGGPSYEQYFGPGTRLTVT.

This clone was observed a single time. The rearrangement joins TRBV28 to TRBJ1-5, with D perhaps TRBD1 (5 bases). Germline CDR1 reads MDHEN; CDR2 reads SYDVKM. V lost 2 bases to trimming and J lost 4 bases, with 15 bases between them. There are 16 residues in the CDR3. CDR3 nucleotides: TGTGCCAGCAGTTTAATCGGAGACAGCCTAAATCAGCCCCAGCATTTT. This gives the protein CASSLIGDSLNQPQHF.

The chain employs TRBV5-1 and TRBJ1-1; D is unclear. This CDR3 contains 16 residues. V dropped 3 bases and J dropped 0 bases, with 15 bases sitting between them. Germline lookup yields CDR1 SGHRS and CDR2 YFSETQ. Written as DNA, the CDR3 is TGCGCCAGCAGCTATCTAGGGAGGGCCATGAACACTGAAGCTTTCTTT. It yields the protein CASSYLGRAMNTEAFF.

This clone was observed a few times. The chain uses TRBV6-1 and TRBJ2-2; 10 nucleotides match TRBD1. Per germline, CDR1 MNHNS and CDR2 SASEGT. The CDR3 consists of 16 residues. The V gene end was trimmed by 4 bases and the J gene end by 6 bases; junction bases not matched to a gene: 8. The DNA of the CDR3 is TGTGCCAGCAGTGTCGACAGGGGGCAAAGGTCCGGGGAGCTGTTTTTT. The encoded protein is CASSVDRGQRSGELFF.

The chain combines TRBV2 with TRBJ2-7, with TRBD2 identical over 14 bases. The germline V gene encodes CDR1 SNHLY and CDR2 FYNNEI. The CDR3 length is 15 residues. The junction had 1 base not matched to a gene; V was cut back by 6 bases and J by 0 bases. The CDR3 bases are TGTGCCAGCAGGGGGACTAGCGGGAGCTCCTACGAGCAGTACTTC. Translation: CASRGTSGSSYEQYF. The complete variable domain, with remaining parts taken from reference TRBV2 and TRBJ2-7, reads EPEVTQTPSHQVTQMGQEVILRCVPISNHLYFYWYRQILGQKVEFLVSFYNNEISEKSEIFDDQFSVERPDGSNFTLKIRSTKLEDSAMYFCASRGTSGSSYEQYFGPGTRLTVT.

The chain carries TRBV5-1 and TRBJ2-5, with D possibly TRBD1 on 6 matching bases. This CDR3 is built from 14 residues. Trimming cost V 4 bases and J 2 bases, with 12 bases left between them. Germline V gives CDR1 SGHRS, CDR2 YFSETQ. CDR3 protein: CASSEGQLQETQYF. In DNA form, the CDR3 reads TGCGCCAGCAGCGAGGGACAACTGCAAGAGACCCAGTACTTC. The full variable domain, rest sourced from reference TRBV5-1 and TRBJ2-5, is KAGVTQTPRYLIKTRGQQVTLSCSPISGHRSVSWYQQTPGQGLQFLFEYFSETQRNKGNFPGRFSGRQFSNSRSEMNVSTLELGDSALYLCASSEGQLQETQYFGPGTRLLVL.